Listed below are T cell receptor beta chains from one sample, sequenced in a study of T cells in Graves' hyperthyroidism and ophthalmopathy. TCRdb re-called the multiplex PCR reads with MiXCR, one entry per CDR3 protein. The sample consists of around 350,000 distinct CDR3 sequences, 15% to 20% of them appearing once. The specimen was blood. These receptors were obtained from a woman in her late teens or twenties with Graves' hyperthyroidism. The CDR3 runs from the conserved cysteine through the conserved F or W. D genes are given only for firm matches. Not all rows give a size; the values are once, few, many and, for expanded clones, a class.

j_gene	len	v_gene	d_gene	abundance	CDR3aa	CDR3nt
TRBJ1-1	14	TRBV13	TRBD1	many	CASSADRGNTEAFF	TGTGCCAGCAGCGCCGACAGGGGTAACACTGAAGCTTTCTTT
TRBJ2-1	12	TRBV11-2	TRBD2	few	CASSFSAGGKFF	TGTGCCAGCAGCTTTTCGGCGGGGGGAAAGTTCTTC
TRBJ2-5	14	TRBV3-1	.	many	CASNPGRARETQYF	TGTGCCAGCAACCCCGGAAGAGCAAGGGAGACCCAGTACTTC
TRBJ1-1	14	TRBV6-5	.	many	CASSYRGKNTEAFF	TGTGCCAGCAGTTACAGGGGGAAGAACACTGAAGCTTTCTTT
TRBJ2-3	12	TRBV4-1	.	.	CASSQVGFTQYF	TGCGCCAGCAGCCAAGTGGGGTTTACGCAGTATTTT
TRBJ1-1	18	TRBV6-1	.	many	CASSEVLRVTGTNTEAFF	TGTGCCAGCAGTGAAGTCCTTCGGGTAACAGGGACGAACACTGAAGCTTTCTTT
TRBJ1-1	13	TRBV6-5	.	.	CASSYPTGGEAFF	TGTGCCAGCAGTTACCCCACCGGGGGTGAAGCTTTCTTT
TRBJ1-1	15	TRBV12-3/TRBV12-4	TRBD1	.	CASSEPGQSNSEAFF	TGTGCCAGCAGTGAACCGGGACAGTCCAACTCTGAAGCTTTCTTT
TRBJ2-7	17	TRBV11-2	TRBD2	many	CASSLEASLAGPYEQYF	TGTGCCAGCAGCTTAGAGGCTTCACTAGCGGGTCCCTACGAGCAGTACTTC
TRBJ2-4	13	TRBV3-1	.	few	CASSQGRKNIQYF	TGTGCCAGCAGCCAAGGAAGAAAAAACATTCAGTACTTC
TRBJ1-5	12	TRBV2	.	many	CASSENRQPQHF	TGTGCCAGCAGTGAAAATAGGCAGCCCCAGCATTTT
TRBJ1-1	17	TRBV5-4	.	few	CASSSRPAGGPNTEAFF	TGTGCCAGCAGCTCCCGACCGGCTGGGGGGCCTAACACTGAAGCTTTCTTT
TRBJ1-5	15	TRBV27	.	many	CASSLTGTIHQPQHF	TGTGCCAGCAGTCTCACCGGGACGATCCATCAGCCCCAGCATTTT